Following are 32 T cell receptor beta chains from one sample sequenced in a study of Graves' ophthalmopathy and Graves' hyperthyroidism. Investigators amplified TCR beta CDR3 regions from RNA transcripts. HTBI primers primed a first-round RT-PCR, and a second-round multiplex PCR followed. TCRdb ran MiXCR on the multiplex PCR reads and lists one entry per CDR3 protein. The data hold a few hundred thousand distinct CDR3 sequences, with about a sixth observed a single time. The sequenced sample consisted of peripheral blood. These receptors were taken from an adult woman with stable Graves' hyperthyroidism.

In this sample, this clonotype turned up many times. The chain is built from TRBV7-9 and TRBJ2-6; D is uncertain. Trimming left V 5 bases short and J 4 bases short, with 6 bases between. The CDR3 has 13 amino acids. Germline V lookup: CDR1 SEHNR, CDR2 FQNEAQ (reference sequence). The CDR3 region has the DNA TGTGCCAGCAGCCCCGGCGGGGCCAACGTCCTGACTTTC. Amino acid sequence: CASSPGGANVLTF. The full variable domain, with the rest looked up from reference TRBV7-9 and TRBJ2-6, is DTGVSQNPRHKITKRGQNVTFRCDPISEHNRLYWYRQTLGQGPEFLTYFQNEAQLEKSRLLSDRFSAERPKGSFSTLEIQRTEQGDSAMYLCASSPGGANVLTFGAGSRLTVL.

This clonotype was picked up many times. The rearrangement uses TRBV9 and TRBJ2-5; no clear D gene. The V gene's germline CDR1 is SGDLS and CDR2 YYNGEE. The V and J ends lost 4 bases and 2 bases respectively, with 12 bases between them. The CDR3 contains 14 residues. The CDR3 spells CASSSQIGQETQYF. In DNA, the CDR3 is TGTGCCAGCAGCTCTCAGATCGGGCAAGAGACCCAGTACTTC.

This clonotype was detected many times. The chain is built from TRBV6-1 and TRBJ2-7; TRBD1 aligns across 10 bases. The CDR3 has 14 residues. The germline CDR1 and CDR2 sequences are MNHNS and SASEGT. The trim removed 4 bases at V and 3 bases at J, leaving 3 bases unmatched. CDR3 protein: CASSGGTGVYEQYF. In DNA, the CDR3 is TGTGCCAGCAGTGGGGGGACAGGGGTCTACGAGCAGTACTTC.

The chain joins TRBV29-1 to TRBJ2-7; D gene uncertain. Germline CDR1 reads SQVTM; CDR2 reads ANQGSEA. With 0 bases removed from V and 1 base from J, the gap between germline ends came to 7 bases. The CDR3 contains 13 residues. The CDR3 DNA reads TGCAGCGTTGAAGACCCAGGTTCCTACGAGCAGTACTTC. This translates into CSVEDPGSYEQYF.

This clonotype was detected many times. This chain joins TRBV28 and TRBJ2-7; D is undetermined. Per germline, CDR1 MDHEN and CDR2 SYDVKM. With 6 bases removed from V and 2 bases from J, the gap between germline ends came to 11 bases. The CDR3 length is 13 residues. CDR3 nucleotide sequence: TGTGCCAGCAGGGAGACAACTACCTACGAGCAGTACTTC. This sequence encodes CASRETTTYEQYF.

This clonotype was recorded at least ten times. The chain has TRBV12-3 or TRBV12-4 and TRBJ2-5; perhaps TRBD2 as D (6 bases). The CDR3 extends over 17 amino acids. V was cut by 4 bases and J by 5 bases, with 23 bases left in between. CDR3 in amino acids: CASSSPRSGALRETQYF. The DNA for the CDR3 is TGTGCCAGCAGTTCCCCTCGTAGCGGAGCCCTCCGGGAGACCCAGTACTTC.

This clonotype was counted many times. The V call is TRBV2, the J call TRBJ2-7, with 8 nucleotides matching TRBD2. The V gene end was trimmed by 4 bases and the J gene end by 1 base; junction bases not matched to a gene: 6. The CDR3 consists of 15 residues. Germline V gene lookup returns CDR1 SNHLY and CDR2 FYNNEI. CDR3 nucleotides: TGTGCCAGCAGTGCTCTGGCTAGCGGGTCCTACGAGCAGTACTTC. Protein: CASSALASGSYEQYF. The full variable domain, completed using reference TRBV2 and TRBJ2-7, is EPEVTQTPSHQVTQMGQEVILRCVPISNHLYFYWYRQILGQKVEFLVSFYNNEISEKSEIFDDQFSVERPDGSNFTLKIRSTKLEDSAMYFCASSALASGSYEQYFGPGTRLTVT.

There are many counts of this clonotype. CDR3 residues: CASSYSVGVNQPQHF. DNA of the CDR3: TGTGCCAGCAGTTACTCGGTGGGAGTCAATCAGCCCCAGCATTTT. The chain links TRBV6-5 to TRBJ1-5; D uncertain. CDR1 is MNHEY, CDR2 SVGAGI, per germline. This CDR3 is 15 amino acids long. Trimming took off 0 bases at V and 3 bases at J, with 9 bases between the two ends.

This clonotype was recorded at least ten times. The J gene is TRBJ2-5, the V gene TRBV29-1, with 8 bases lining up with TRBD1. The V and J ends lost 2 bases and 3 bases, in that order; junction bases with no gene match: 2. CDR3 length equals 13 residues. CDR1 is SQVTM, CDR2 ANQGSEA, per germline. CDR3: CSVEPQGEETQYF. Written as DNA, the CDR3 is TGCAGCGTTGAACCACAGGGGGAAGAGACCCAGTACTTC.

This clonotype was detected many times. CDR3 in DNA: TGTGCCAGCAGGCGAAGGGCCTCGATACAGGCAGCTTCCTACGAGCAGTACTTC. It translates to CASRRRASIQAASYEQYF. The chain combines TRBV2 with TRBJ2-7, with D perhaps matching TRBD1 (5 bases). The V gene lost 6 bases and the J gene lost 1 base, with 25 bases spanning the gap. This CDR3 is built from 18 residues. In germline, CDR1 is SNHLY, CDR2 FYNNEI.

The table lists this clonotype with many counts. The chain is built from TRBV7-3 and TRBJ2-2; D may match TRBD1 or TRBD2 (5 bases each). Germline V CDR1 and CDR2: SGHTA, FQGTGA. The CDR3 is 15 amino acids. V gave up 7 bases and J gave up 4 bases, with 16 bases separating them. The CDR3 DNA is TGTGCCAGCACCCTTGGGGCCCGGGGCACCGGGGAGCTGTTTTTT. It is translated as CASTLGARGTGELFF.

This chain connects TRBV6-1 to TRBJ2-7; 7 bases fit TRBD1. V shed 6 bases and J 3 bases; nucleotides not matched to a gene: 8. Germline V lookup: CDR1 MNHNS, CDR2 SASEGT. The CDR3 length is 14 residues. Written as DNA, the CDR3 is TGTGCCAGCAGAGATAGGGACAGAAACTACGAGCAGTACTTC. Translating gives CASRDRDRNYEQYF.

The chain couples TRBV12-5 to TRBJ2-7; 7 bases agree with TRBD1. The CDR3 is 13 amino acids. V lost 4 bases, J lost 7 bases, and 7 bases stayed unmatched. Germline V lookup: CDR1 LGHNT, CDR2 FRNRAP. The CDR3 DNA is TGTGCTAGTGGTTCGTCAGGGGGTGGGGAGCAGTACTTC. Translation: CASGSSGGGEQYF.

Ten or more counts support this clonotype. The chain employs TRBV15 and TRBJ2-2; D unresolved. CDR3 length: 16 amino acids. CDR1 is LNHNV and CDR2 is YYDKDF in the germline V gene (reference sequence). The V end was cut by 1 base, the J end by 4 bases, with 13 bases between. The CDR3 reads CATSRGKRRVTGELFF. CDR3 DNA sequence: TGTGCCACCAGCAGAGGAAAAAGAAGGGTCACCGGGGAGCTGTTTTTT.

This clonotype showed up just once. Likely a read error: the CDR3 ends without its conserved phenylalanine or tryptophan. The rearrangement links TRBV28 to TRBJ2-7; D gene uncertain. The CDR3 runs to 14 residues. With 10 bases removed from V and 2 bases from J, the gap between germline ends came to 18 bases. Germline V gene sequence: CDR1 MDHEN, CDR2 SYDVKM. The CDR3 DNA is TGTGCCACCGAGGATAGGGCTTATCCCTACGAGCAGTACTAC. This codes for CATEDRAYPYEQYY.

This sequence joins TRBV5-1 and TRBJ2-7; 11 nucleotides agree with TRBD2. After removal of 0 bases from V and 3 bases from J, the junction contained 5 bases not matched to a gene. The length of the CDR3 is 16 residues. Germline CDR1 SGHRS, CDR2 YFSETQ. For the CDR3, the DNA is TGCGCCAGCAGCTTGGGGCTAGCGGGAGGACGCTACGAGCAGTACTTC. Protein product: CASSLGLAGGRYEQYF.

This clonotype has a count of ten or more. The chain employs TRBV6-2 or TRBV6-3 and TRBJ2-7; 7 bases are shared with TRBD1. The trim removed 10 bases at V and 4 bases at J, leaving 13 bases unmatched. The CDR3 consists of 14 residues. The germline CDR1 and CDR2 sequences are MNHEY and SVGEGT. In DNA, the CDR3 is TGTGCCACCAACTTGCAGGGGGAAGGGTACGAGCAGTACTTC. Amino acids: CATNLQGEGYEQYF.

This chain connects TRBV4-2 to TRBJ1-1; possible D gene TRBD1, 6 bases. The CDR3 contains 15 residues. Trimming shortened V by 4 bases and J by 4 bases, and 16 bases separated the two germline ends. Per germline, CDR1 LGHNA and CDR2 YNFKEQ. The CDR3 DNA follows: TGTGCCAGCAGCCTTAGCGAGGGGGGGGGCACTGAAGCTTTCTTT. It is translated as CASSLSEGGGTEAFF.

The rearrangement uses TRBV6-2 or TRBV6-3 and TRBJ1-1; D gene unclear. Trimming removed 10 bases from V and 7 bases from J, with 13 bases in between. This CDR3 contains 11 residues. Germline V gene data show CDR1 as MNHEY and CDR2 as SVGEGT. CDR3 DNA: TGTGCCACCGGTAGAGTGGGTGAAGCTTTCTTT. This encodes CATGRVGEAFF.

This clonotype showed up just a few times. The chain has TRBV29-1 and TRBJ2-7; 9 bases are a match to TRBD2. The CDR3 totals 15 residues. CDR1 SQVTM and CDR2 ANQGSEA come from the germline V gene. Germline trimming cut 3 bases from V and 9 bases from J; bases unmatched to any gene: 15. DNA of the CDR3: TGCAGCGTTGAGTTAGCAGATGCGGGAGGGGTCGGGCAGTACTTC. This encodes CSVELADAGGVGQYF.

This clonotype was counted many times. The CDR3 is CASSFGPGSNQPQHF. In DNA form, the CDR3 reads TGTGCCAGCAGTTTTGGCCCTGGTAGCAATCAGCCCCAGCATTTT. V and J are TRBV28 and TRBJ1-5; D remains ambiguous. CDR3 size: 15 residues. In germline, CDR1 is MDHEN, CDR2 SYDVKM. Trimming removed 3 bases from V and 0 bases from J, with 9 bases in between.

V is TRBV15 and J is TRBJ2-5; D possibly corresponds to TRBD2 (5 bases). The V and J ends lost 3 bases and 5 bases respectively, with 19 bases between them. This CDR3 comprises 16 residues. Looked up from germline, CDR1 is LNHNV and CDR2 is YYDKDF (reference sequence). The CDR3 loop reads CATSSVRFAGPETQYF. DNA of the CDR3: TGTGCCACCAGCAGTGTTCGCTTTGCGGGCCCGGAGACCCAGTACTTC. Using reference TRBV15 and TRBJ2-5 for the parts outside the CDR3, the full variable domain is DAMVIQNPRYQVTQFGKPVTLSCSQTLNHNVMYWYQQKSSQAPKLLFHYYDKDFNNEADTPDNFQSRRPNTSFCFLDIRSPGLGDTAMYLCATSSVRFAGPETQYFGPGTRLLVL.

This clonotype was seen ten or more times. This rearrangement joins TRBV3-1 to TRBJ2-7; 9 bases line up with TRBD2. The CDR3 has 15 residues. Germline assignment: CDR1 LGHDT and CDR2 YNNKEL (reference sequence). V gave up 1 base and J gave up 2 bases; unmatched junction bases: 3. This CDR3 is CASSQVTSGTYEQYF. CDR3 nucleotides: TGTGCCAGCAGCCAAGTGACTAGCGGCACCTACGAGCAGTACTTC.

This clonotype was observed at least ten times. V gene TRBV20-1 combines with J gene TRBJ2-5; TRBD1 might be the D (5 bases). Looked up from germline, CDR1 is DFQATT and CDR2 is SNEGSKA (reference sequence). This CDR3 is 12 amino acids long. V was cut by 6 bases and J by 3 bases, with 11 bases left in between. The CDR3 protein is CSARVREETQYF. CDR3 bases: TGCAGTGCCCGCGTCAGGGAAGAGACCCAGTACTTC.

This clonotype has at least ten counts. This chain joins TRBV4-3 and TRBJ2-7; TRBD2 agrees at 8 bases. Trimming took 1 base from V and 1 from J; bases not matched to a gene: 12. Germline V lookup: CDR1 LGHNA, CDR2 YSLEER. CDR3 length equals 18 residues. Here the CDR3 DNA reads TGCGCCAGCAGCCAAGTTTGGGGGGGACTAGGGTCTTCCTACGAGCAGTACTTC. It translates to CASSQVWGGLGSSYEQYF.

This clonotype has a count of ten or more. V is TRBV2 and J is TRBJ2-7; tentatively, D is TRBD1 (5 bases). V was trimmed by 3 bases and J by 7 bases, leaving 10 bases between them. Per the germline V gene, CDR1 is SNHLY and CDR2 is FYNNEI. The CDR3 spans 12 residues. The chain's CDR3 is CASSELRAEQYF. The CDR3 coding sequence is TGTGCCAGCAGTGAGCTCAGGGCAGAGCAGTACTTC.

This clonotype has ten or more counts. This chain joins TRBV7-2 and TRBJ2-7; 10 nucleotides line up with TRBD2. V gave up 5 bases and J gave up 6 bases; unmatched junction bases: 10. CDR1 and CDR2 (germline): SGHTA, FQGNSA. The CDR3 sequence is 15 residues long. The CDR3 DNA reads TGTGCCAGCAGCCGTCAGCTAGCGGGAGCGGCCGAGCAGTACTTC. Protein: CASSRQLAGAAEQYF.

Many counts were recorded for this clonotype. The chain recombines TRBV19 with TRBJ2-7, with no clear D. V gave up 5 bases and J gave up 2 bases, with 22 bases separating them. The CDR3 covers 17 residues. CDR1 LNHDA and CDR2 SQIVND come from the germline V gene (reference sequence). CDR3 loop: CASSPHFYRRPTYEQYF. The CDR3 bases are TGTGCCAGTAGTCCCCACTTTTATCGGAGACCAACCTACGAGCAGTACTTC.

This clonotype was seen a few times. The chain uses TRBV3-1 and TRBJ2-7; TRBD2 aligns across 7 bases. The CDR3 length is 12 residues. Germline CDR1 and CDR2: LGHDT and YNNKEL (reference sequence). V lost 6 bases to trimming and J lost 5 bases; unmatched junction nucleotides: 4. The CDR3 nucleotides read TGTGCCAGCAGTCGGACTAGTAACGAGCAGTACTTC. This encodes CASSRTSNEQYF.

The J gene is TRBJ1-5, the V gene TRBV27; D possibly corresponds to TRBD1 (5 bases). The germline CDR1 and CDR2 sequences are MNHEY and SMNVEV (reference sequence). The CDR3 has 13 amino acids. Trimming shortened V by 4 bases and J by 4 bases, and 8 bases separated the two germline ends. The CDR3 nucleotides read TGTGCCAGCAGTTGGGGCACTAATCAGCCCCAGCATTTT. Its translation: CASSWGTNQPQHF.

The chain employs TRBV10-1 and TRBJ2-7; D call uncertain. The CDR3 extends over 13 amino acids. Trimming stripped 2 bases from V and 2 bases from J, with 7 bases between. Germline CDR1 and CDR2: WNHNN and SYGVQD (reference sequence). The CDR3 DNA sequence: TGCGCCAGCAGTGAGGGATCGGCCTACGAGCAGTACTTC. This codes for CASSEGSAYEQYF.

The rearrangement joins TRBV5-1 to TRBJ2-7; TRBD1 matches 9 bases. In germline, CDR1 is SGHRS, CDR2 YFSETQ. This CDR3 is 16 amino acids long. The ends lost 4 bases at V and 1 base at J; junction bases unmatched: 9. The CDR3 DNA follows: TGCGCCAGCAGCGACGAACCCGGGACAGGGTCCTACGAGCAGTACTTC. Residues: CASSDEPGTGSYEQYF.